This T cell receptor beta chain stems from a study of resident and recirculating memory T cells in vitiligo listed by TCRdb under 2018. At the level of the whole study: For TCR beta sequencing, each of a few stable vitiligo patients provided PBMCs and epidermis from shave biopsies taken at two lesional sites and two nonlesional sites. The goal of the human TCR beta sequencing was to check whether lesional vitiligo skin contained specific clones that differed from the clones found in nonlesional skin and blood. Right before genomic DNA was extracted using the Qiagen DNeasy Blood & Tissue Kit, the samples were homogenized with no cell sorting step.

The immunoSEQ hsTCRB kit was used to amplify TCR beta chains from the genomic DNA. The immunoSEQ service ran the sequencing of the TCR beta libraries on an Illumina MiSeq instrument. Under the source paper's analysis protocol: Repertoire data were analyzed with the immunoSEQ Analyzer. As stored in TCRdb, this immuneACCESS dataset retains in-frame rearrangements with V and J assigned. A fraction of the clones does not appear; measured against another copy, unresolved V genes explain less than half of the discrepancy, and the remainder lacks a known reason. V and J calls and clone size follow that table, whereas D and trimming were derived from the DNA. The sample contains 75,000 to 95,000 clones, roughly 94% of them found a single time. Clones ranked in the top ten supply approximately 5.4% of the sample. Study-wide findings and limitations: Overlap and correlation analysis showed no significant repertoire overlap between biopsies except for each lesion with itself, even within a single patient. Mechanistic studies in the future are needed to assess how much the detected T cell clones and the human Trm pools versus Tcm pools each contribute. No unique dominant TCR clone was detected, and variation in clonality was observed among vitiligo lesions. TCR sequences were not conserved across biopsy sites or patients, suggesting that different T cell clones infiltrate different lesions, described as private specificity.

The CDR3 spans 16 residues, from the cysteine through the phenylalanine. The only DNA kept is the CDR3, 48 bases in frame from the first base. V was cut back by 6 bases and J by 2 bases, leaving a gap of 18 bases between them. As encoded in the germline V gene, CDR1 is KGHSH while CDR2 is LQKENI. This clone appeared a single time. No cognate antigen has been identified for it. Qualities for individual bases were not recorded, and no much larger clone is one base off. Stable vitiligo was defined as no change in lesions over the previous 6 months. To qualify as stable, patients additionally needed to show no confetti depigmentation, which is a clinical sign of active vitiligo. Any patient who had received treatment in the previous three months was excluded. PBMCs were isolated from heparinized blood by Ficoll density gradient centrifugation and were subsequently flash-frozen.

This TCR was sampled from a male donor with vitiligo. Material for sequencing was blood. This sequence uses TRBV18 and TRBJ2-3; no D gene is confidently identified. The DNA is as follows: TGTGCCAGCTCTCCCACAGTCGTAGGAAACACAGATACGCAGTATTTT. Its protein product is CASSPTVVGNTDTQYF. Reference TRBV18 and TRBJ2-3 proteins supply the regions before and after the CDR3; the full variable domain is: NAGVMQNPRHLVRRRGQEARLRCSPMKGHSHVYWYRQLPEEGLKFMVYLQKENIIDESGMPKERFSAEFPKEGPSILRIQQVVRGDSAAYFCASSPTVVGNTDTQYFGPGTRLTVL.